This passage covers 16 T cell receptor beta chains from one sample sequenced in a study of T cell responses to AZD1222 COVID-19 vaccine. Sequenced by immunoSEQ multiplex PCR; TCRdb stores in-frame clones only, minus some. The profile shows more than 95,000 clones, about nine tenths of them singletons. The starting material was peripheral blood, obtained on day 0 of AZD1222 vaccination. The source of these receptors is an adult in good health.

The J gene is TRBJ2-4, the V gene TRBV28, with 14 bases matching TRBD2. The length of the CDR3 is 15 residues. With V trimmed by 10 bases and J by 5 bases, 7 bases remained unmatched. Germline loops: CDR1 MDHEN, CDR2 SYDVKM. CDR3 in amino acids: CAIGLAGGAENIQYF. The CDR3 DNA reads as TGTGCCATCGGACTAGCGGGAGGAGCGGAAAACATTCAGTACTTC.

The J gene is TRBJ1-6, the V gene TRBV25-1; a possible D gene is TRBD1 (6 bases). Germline loops: CDR1 MGHDK, CDR2 SYGVNS. The CDR3 is 11 amino acids. Trimming took off 2 bases at V and 13 bases at J, with 6 bases between the two ends. CDR3 DNA: TGTGCCAGCAGTGAAACAGGGCCCCTCCACTTT. Protein sequence: CASSETGPLHF.

The chain joins TRBV15 to TRBJ2-7; 12 bases fit TRBD2. Germline V gene lookup returns CDR1 LNHNV and CDR2 YYDKDF (reference sequence). The CDR3 loop spans 16 amino acids. Losses at the gene ends were 0 bases for V and 2 bases for J; bases not matched to a gene: 2. The CDR3 DNA reads as TGTGCCACCAGCAGAGATAGGACTAGCGGGACCTACGAGCAGTACTTC. Protein: CATSRDRTSGTYEQYF.

The rearrangement links TRBV18 to TRBJ2-5, with a tentative D call TRBD2 (6 bases). The V gene lost 6 bases and the J gene lost 4 bases, with 15 bases spanning the gap. The germline gives CDR1 KGHSH, CDR2 LQKENI. CDR3 length: 14 residues. This CDR3 is CASSAGSRGETQYF. The CDR3 DNA reads TGTGCCAGCTCTGCGGGATCTCGGGGAGAGACCCAGTACTTC.

This chain links TRBV29-1 with TRBJ2-5; perhaps TRBD2 as D (7 bases). The germline CDR1 and CDR2 sequences are SQVTM and ANQGSEA. Trimming left V 2 bases short and J 4 bases short, with 11 bases between. The CDR3 contains 13 residues. CDR3 region: CSVERGGGETQYF. The CDR3 nucleotides are TGCAGCGTTGAACGCGGGGGCGGAGAGACCCAGTACTTC.

The V gene is TRBV6-4, the J gene TRBJ1-2; 8 bases agree with TRBD1. The trim removed 5 bases at V and 3 bases at J, leaving 5 bases unmatched. The CDR3 has 14 residues. Germline loops: CDR1 MRHNA, CDR2 SNTAGT. As DNA, the CDR3 is TGTGCCAGCAGTCCTGGACAGGGTGACTATGGCTACACCTTC. Residues: CASSPGQGDYGYTF.

The chain employs TRBV7-8 and TRBJ1-2, with unresolved D. The CDR3 loop spans 13 amino acids. The germline CDR1 and CDR2 sequences are SGHVS and FQNEAQ. The germline V and J ends were trimmed by 2 bases and 4 bases, with 8 bases remaining between them. DNA of the CDR3: TGTGCCAGCAGCTTAAGGGAGGCCTATGGCTACACCTTC. Translated, it gives CASSLREAYGYTF.

V is TRBV2 and J is TRBJ2-5; D not resolved. The CDR3 covers 14 residues. The ends were cut back, 6 bases at V and 5 bases at J, with 16 bases in the middle. Germline V lookup: CDR1 SNHLY, CDR2 FYNNEI. The CDR3 region has the DNA TGTGCCAGCAGCCTAACTGGACCTAGGGAGACCCAGTACTTC. It specifies CASSLTGPRETQYF.

The chain couples TRBV18 to TRBJ2-3; no clear D. From germline, CDR1 is KGHSH and CDR2 LQKENI. V was pared by 2 bases and J by 5 bases, with 14 bases between. The CDR3 sequence is 15 residues long. Here the CDR3 DNA reads TGTGCCAGCTCACCAGGCCCTCAAGTGGGAGATACGCAGTATTTT. This encodes CASSPGPQVGDTQYF.

This chain uses TRBV6-1 with TRBJ2-7, with D tentatively TRBD2 (6 bases). Germline values: CDR1 MNHNS, CDR2 SASEGT. Deletions cut 1 base from V and 0 bases from J, with 13 bases between. This CDR3 comprises 16 residues. This CDR3 is CASSEGGGWNSYEQYF. DNA for the CDR3: TGTGCCAGCAGTGAAGGGGGAGGTTGGAACTCCTACGAGCAGTACTTC.

The chain recombines TRBV5-4 with TRBJ2-5; no clear D. This CDR3 spans 12 amino acids. Trimming pared 4 bases from V and 10 bases from J, leaving 14 bases between. CDR1 is SGHNT and CDR2 is YYREEE in the germline V gene (reference sequence). The CDR3 loop is CASSPGPYGQYF. For the CDR3, the DNA is TGTGCCAGCAGCCCCGGGCCCTACGGCCAGTACTTC.

This rearrangement joins TRBV7-3 to TRBJ2-2; the D is unclear. This CDR3 contains 15 residues. Per the germline V gene, CDR1 is SGHTA and CDR2 is FQGTGA. V lost 1 base, J lost 1 base, and 7 bases lay in between. The CDR3 region has the DNA TGTGCCAGCAGCTTAAGCCCTCAGAACACCGGGGAGCTGTTTTTT. Translated, it gives CASSLSPQNTGELFF. The variable domain in full, with the rest retrieved from reference TRBV7-3 and TRBJ2-2, is GAGVSQTPSNKVTEKGKYVELRCDPISGHTALYWYRQSLGQGPEFLIYFQGTGAADDSGLPNDRFFAVRPEGSVSTLKIQRTERGDSAVYLCASSLSPQNTGELFFGEGSRLTVL.

This clone was observed a single time. CDR3 residues: CAISESGYEQYF. Here the CDR3 DNA reads TGTGCCATCAGTGAGTCGGGGTACGAGCAGTACTTC. The chain is built from TRBV10-3 and TRBJ2-7, with D uncertain. V was pared by 0 bases and J by 4 bases, with 4 bases between. This CDR3 has 12 residues. Per the germline V gene, CDR1 is ENHRY and CDR2 is SYGVKD.

The V and J genes are TRBV5-6 and TRBJ1-6; tentatively, D is TRBD1 (5 bases). Germline V CDR1 and CDR2: SGHDT, YYEEEE. Trimming pared 4 bases from V and 7 bases from J, leaving 12 bases between. The CDR3 sequence is 14 residues long. Written as DNA, the CDR3 is TGTGCCAGCAGCATGGGACCCGGAAATTCACCCCTCCACTTT. This gives the protein CASSMGPGNSPLHF.

The chain carries TRBV18 and TRBJ2-5; possible D gene TRBD1, 5 bases. V lost 3 bases and J 0 bases, leaving 11 bases between the germline ends. This CDR3 is built from 15 residues. Germline V gives CDR1 KGHSH, CDR2 LQKENI. CDR3 loop: CASSPTQANQETQYF. CDR3 nucleotides: TGTGCCAGCTCACCGACACAGGCTAACCAAGAGACCCAGTACTTC.

The V call is TRBV3-1 (or the pseudogene TRBV3-2), the J call TRBJ2-2; 9 nucleotides match TRBD2. CDR1 and CDR2 from the germline V gene are LGHDT and YNNKEL (reference sequence). The CDR3 extends over 15 amino acids. After removal of 2 bases from V and 7 bases from J, the junction contained 5 bases not matched to a gene. The CDR3 DNA sequence: TGTGCCAGCAGCCAACTAGCGGGGCGGGTCGGGGAGCTGTTTTTT. Its translation is CASSQLAGRVGELFF.